This T cell receptor beta chain was sequenced in a study of blood T cell repertoires in COVID-19. The wider study: Sample material is recorded as cDNA or gDNA derived from T cells, B-cell-depleted T cells, or PBMCs.

In germline, CDR1 is LNHDA, CDR2 SQIVND (reference sequence). This CDR3 has 13 amino acids. V was cut by 5 bases and J by 0 bases, with 8 bases left in between. The data were produced by immunoSEQ multiplex PCR, yet TCRdb's version contains in-frame clones alone and is incomplete. The sample carries hundreds of thousands of clones, around 87% recorded once. The source of this sequence is a woman aged 45-65 years who had recovered from COVID-19. This rearrangement joins TRBV19 to TRBJ2-7, with a weak D call TRBD2 (5 bases). The sample taken for sequencing was peripheral blood. CDR3 sequence reads: CASSVASSYEQYF. The CDR3 DNA sequence: TGTGCCAGTAGTGTAGCGAGCTCCTACGAGCAGTACTTC. The whole variable domain, remainder taken from reference TRBV19 and TRBJ2-7, is DGGITQSPKYLFRKEGQNVTLSCEQNLNHDAMYWYRQDPGQGLRLIYYSQIVNDFQKGDIAEGYSVSREKKESFPLTVTSAQKNPTAFYLCASSVASSYEQYFGPGTRLTVT.